These 27 T cell receptor beta chains were sequenced from one sample in a study of cytomegalovirus exposure and HLA in healthy donors. The PCR made use of 60 Vbeta and 13 Jbeta primers. Repertoires were generated with immunoSEQ multiplex PCR, while TCRdb's copy carries only in-frame clones and drops some. The sample contains some 180,000 clones, about 9% of which appear only once. The sample consisted of PBMCs. The receptors here all came from a woman in her 30s in good health and CMV-seropositive.

The chain uses TRBV7-2 and TRBJ2-1, with 9 positions matching TRBD1. Trimming cost V 4 bases and J 7 bases; bases outside gene matches: 8. The CDR3 loop spans 15 amino acids. Germline values: CDR1 SGHTA, CDR2 FQGNSA. For the CDR3, the DNA is TGTGCCAGCAGCTCAGGGACAGGGATGGGGAATGAGCAGTTCTTC. Protein sequence: CASSSGTGMGNEQFF.

This chain links TRBV7-2 with TRBJ2-7; 9 bases line up with TRBD1. V lost 3 bases and J lost 4; bases outside the gene matches: 4. The germline CDR1 and CDR2 sequences are SGHTA and FQGNSA. The CDR3 is made up of 14 amino acids. CDR3 coding DNA: TGTGCCAGCAGCTTTCCGGGACAGGGTTACGAGCAGTACTTC. It translates to CASSFPGQGYEQYF.

This rearrangement joins TRBV5-1 to TRBJ1-1, with D perhaps matching TRBD1 (6 bases). Germline V gene sequence: CDR1 SGHRS, CDR2 YFSETQ. V was clipped by 4 bases and J by 4 bases, with 14 bases between them. This CDR3 is built from 14 residues. The CDR3 DNA reads as TGCGCCAGCAGCCTGCCAGACAGGCGCACTGAAGCTTTCTTT. Translating gives CASSLPDRRTEAFF.

J is TRBJ1-5 and V is TRBV6-1, with 9 bases aligning to TRBD1. Germline values: CDR1 MNHNS, CDR2 SASEGT. J lost 8 bases, V lost 6 bases, and 5 bases had no gene match. The length of the CDR3 is 13 residues. CDR3 region: CASSLQGAKPQHF. The CDR3 DNA sequence: TGTGCCAGCAGCCTACAGGGGGCGAAGCCCCAGCATTTT.

The V call is TRBV29-1, the J call TRBJ2-5; 10 bases match TRBD1. V lost 3 bases and J lost 5; bases outside the gene matches: 6. The length of the CDR3 is 14 residues. Germline V gene lookup returns CDR1 SQVTM and CDR2 ANQGSEA. In nucleotides, the CDR3 is TGCAGCGTTGATCGAGACAGGGGGCGGGAGACCCAGTACTTC. Amino acids: CSVDRDRGRETQYF.

The J gene is TRBJ2-5, the V gene TRBV14; D gene uncertain. Germline CDR1 SGHDN, CDR2 FVKESK. The germline V and J ends were trimmed by 1 base and 4 bases, with 7 bases remaining between them. This CDR3 region has 13 residues. CDR3 in DNA: TGTGCCAGCAGCCAAGTAACGGTAGAGACCCAGTACTTC. Its translation is CASSQVTVETQYF.

This clone was counted only a few times. This sequence joins TRBV9 and TRBJ2-5; D gene unclear. The length of the CDR3 is 14 residues. The V and J ends lost 0 bases and 5 bases respectively, with 11 bases between them. Germline lookup yields CDR1 SGDLS and CDR2 YYNGEE. CDR3 DNA: TGTGCCAGCAGCGTAGGTCCAGGTTGGGAGACCCAGTACTTC. This encodes CASSVGPGWETQYF. Combining the CDR3 with reference TRBV9 and TRBJ2-5 gives the whole variable domain DSGVTQTPKHLITATGQRVTLRCSPRSGDLSVYWYQQSLDQGLQFLIQYYNGEERAKGNILERFSAQQFPDLHSELNLSSLELGDSALYFCASSVGPGWETQYFGPGTRLLVL.

This chain links TRBV23-1 with TRBJ2-5; 11 bases fit TRBD2. TRBV23-1 counts as an open reading frame of uncertain function. With V trimmed by 4 bases and J by 5 bases, 6 bases remained unmatched. This CDR3 region has 15 residues. The chain's CDR3 is CASSRISGRAETQYF. As DNA, the CDR3 is TGCGCCAGCAGTCGGATTAGCGGGAGGGCTGAGACCCAGTACTTC.

This clone was counted between two and nine times. The rearrangement uses TRBV11-2 and TRBJ2-7; possible D gene TRBD2, 6 bases. This CDR3 region has 14 residues. V was cut by 3 bases and J by 0 bases, with 9 bases left in between. CDR1 and CDR2 (germline): SGHAT, FQNNGV. The CDR3 DNA reads as TGTGCCAGCAGCTTGCTAGCGTACTCCTACGAGCAGTACTTC. Its translation: CASSLLAYSYEQYF.

This clone has just a few counts. Here the CDR3 DNA reads TGTGCCAGCAGGATAGGTAGGGGTAACCGTTCACCCCTCCACTTT. This gives the protein CASRIGRGNRSPLHF. The rearrangement joins TRBV6-6 to TRBJ1-6, with a weak D call TRBD1 (5 bases). The CDR3 spans 15 residues. Trimming removed 6 bases from V and 9 bases from J, with 18 bases in between. CDR1 is MNHNY, CDR2 SVGAGI, per germline (reference sequence).

This clone was counted only a few times. The chain is built from TRBV6-1 and TRBJ2-7, with 12 bases lining up with TRBD2. The CDR3 length is 16 residues. Germline CDR1 and CDR2: MNHNS and SASEGT. V was pared by 4 bases and J by 4 bases, with 8 bases of the junction left unmatched. The CDR3 protein is CASSARTSGIEYEQYF. Written as DNA, the CDR3 is TGTGCCAGCAGTGCACGGACTAGCGGGATCGAGTACGAGCAGTACTTC.

CDR3 coding DNA: TGTGCCAGCAGTGAAAGCGGGACCGGGGAGCTGTTTTTT. As protein: CASSESGTGELFF. The J gene is TRBJ2-2, the V gene TRBV9; weak D call: TRBD2 (6 bases). The CDR3 runs 13 residues. V gave up 5 bases and J gave up 5 bases, with 10 bases separating them. Germline CDR1 and CDR2: SGDLS and YYNGEE.

This rearrangement joins TRBV2 to TRBJ1-6; 7 nucleotides align to TRBD1. Per germline, CDR1 SNHLY and CDR2 FYNNEI. CDR3 length: 16 residues. V lost 5 bases and J lost 4; bases outside the gene matches: 8. The CDR3 protein is CASSQGGFQYNSPLHF. The CDR3 region has the DNA TGTGCCAGCAGTCAAGGGGGCTTCCAATATAATTCACCCCTCCACTTT.

This clone has just a few counts. The genes are TRBV2 and TRBJ2-7, with unresolved D. This CDR3 is built from 14 residues. Trimming pared 2 bases from V and 9 bases from J, leaving 17 bases between. CDR1 is SNHLY and CDR2 is FYNNEI in the germline V gene. As DNA, the CDR3 is TGTGCCAGCAGTGAAATGGGCAGCCTTATAGGGCAGTACTTC. Translated: CASSEMGSLIGQYF.

V is TRBV7-2 and J is TRBJ1-1, with D tentatively TRBD1 (5 bases). V was cut by 3 bases and J by 6 bases, with 11 bases left in between. Germline CDR1 and CDR2: SGHTA and FQGNSA. The CDR3 is 13 amino acids. Here the CDR3 DNA reads TGTGCCAGCAGCTTCCAGGGTTTGGCTGAAGCTTTCTTT. Translated: CASSFQGLAEAFF.

The chain couples TRBV5-1 to TRBJ2-7; TRBD2 matches at 12 bases. V lost 4 bases to trimming and J lost 3 bases; unmatched junction nucleotides: 11. CDR3 length equals 17 residues. Germline assignment: CDR1 SGHRS and CDR2 YFSETQ. CDR3: CASSLKTSGSINYEQYF. The CDR3 DNA is TGCGCCAGCAGCCTCAAGACTAGCGGGAGTATAAACTACGAGCAGTACTTC.

This sequence joins TRBV19 and TRBJ2-5; the match to TRBD2 covers 9 bases. CDR3 length equals 16 residues. V gave up 6 bases and J gave up 1 base; unmatched junction bases: 9. Germline assignment: CDR1 LNHDA and CDR2 SQIVND (reference sequence). CDR3 in DNA: TGTGCCAGTAGACCTGTAGCGGGAGAATCCCAAGAGACCCAGTACTTC. Translating it yields CASRPVAGESQETQYF. The full variable domain, in which reference TRBV19 and TRBJ2-5 provide the parts outside the CDR3, is DGGITQSPKYLFRKEGQNVTLSCEQNLNHDAMYWYRQDPGQGLRLIYYSQIVNDFQKGDIAEGYSVSREKKESFPLTVTSAQKNPTAFYLCASRPVAGESQETQYFGPGTRLLVL.

This clone was found a few times. A junction end diverges from the germline sequence, so it may reflect a read error. The chain employs TRBV7-2 and TRBJ2-1; 7 bases are a match to TRBD2. Germline V gene data show CDR1 as SGHTA and CDR2 as FQGNSA. This CDR3 has 15 residues. The CDR3, as DNA: TGTGCCAGCAGCCTAGCGGCCTTCTCCTACAATGAGCAGTTCTTC. Protein: CASSLAAFSYNEQFF. Supplemented by reference TRBV7-2 and TRBJ2-1, the full variable domain reads GAGVSQSPSNKVTEKGKDVELRCDPISGHTALYWYRQSLGQGLEFLIYFQGNSAPDKSGLPSDRFSAERTGGSVSTLTIQRTQQEDSAVYLCASSLAAFSYNEQFFGPGTRLTVL.

The chain is built from TRBV7-6 and TRBJ2-5; 9 nucleotides match TRBD2. The ends lost 1 base at V and 0 bases at J; junction bases unmatched: 12. CDR3 length equals 19 residues. CDR1 is SGHVS, CDR2 FNYEAQ, per germline. CDR3 DNA sequence: TGTGCCAGCAGCTTAGACCCAAGCAGGAGCGGGAGGTACCAAGAGACCCAGTACTTC. This gives the protein CASSLDPSRSGRYQETQYF.

This sequence joins TRBV2 and TRBJ2-6; 11 bases fit TRBD2. V lost 8 bases to trimming and J lost 0 bases; unmatched junction nucleotides: 9. Germline CDR1 is SNHLY and CDR2 is FYNNEI. The CDR3 contains 18 residues. This CDR3 reads CASSTSGKWSSGANVLTF. The CDR3 DNA reads TGTGCCAGCTCGACTAGCGGGAAATGGAGCTCTGGGGCCAACGTCCTGACTTTC.

This clone has more than one count but fewer than ten. This sequence joins TRBV5-1 and TRBJ2-1, with 10 bases that match TRBD2. V lost 2 bases, J lost 0 bases, and 8 bases stayed unmatched. This CDR3 contains 18 residues. CDR1 and CDR2 (germline): SGHRS, YFSETQ. The CDR3 DNA reads as TGCGCCAGCAGCTTAGGACTAGCGGCATCGAGCTCCTACAATGAGCAGTTCTTC. Protein product: CASSLGLAASSSYNEQFF.

V and J are TRBV7-8 and TRBJ2-2, with 7 bases aligning to TRBD1. CDR1 is SGHVS, CDR2 FQNEAQ, per germline. There are 17 residues in the CDR3. Losses at the gene ends were 7 bases for V and 4 bases for J; bases not matched to a gene: 15. Here the CDR3 reads CASTEVTGRTGTGELFF. In DNA form, the CDR3 reads TGTGCCAGCACTGAAGTGACAGGGAGAACTGGCACCGGGGAGCTGTTTTTT. The full variable domain, in which reference TRBV7-8 and TRBJ2-2 provide the parts outside the CDR3, is GAGVSQSPRYKVAKRGQDVALRCDPISGHVSLFWYQQALGQGPEFLTYFQNEAQLDKSGLPSDRFFAERPEGSVSTLKIQRTQQEDSAVYLCASTEVTGRTGTGELFFGEGSRLTVL.

The chain links TRBV6-6 to TRBJ1-5, with a possible D match to TRBD1 (5 bases). The V end lost 6 bases, the J end lost 7 bases, and 16 bases lay between the germline ends. The germline V gene encodes CDR1 MNHNY and CDR2 SVGAGI (reference sequence). This CDR3 comprises 14 residues. The CDR3 loop is CASSDGGSGQPQHF. CDR3 sequence (DNA): TGTGCCAGCAGCGACGGGGGAAGCGGGCAGCCCCAGCATTTT.

The chain joins TRBV18 to TRBJ2-7, with 7 bases lining up with TRBD2. CDR1 and CDR2 (germline): KGHSH, LQKENI. This CDR3 is built from 14 residues. The V and J ends lost 3 bases and 2 bases, in that order; junction bases with no gene match: 4. CDR3 nucleotides: TGTGCCAGCTCACCTCAGCGGGACGCCTACGAGCAGTACTTC. The encoded protein is CASSPQRDAYEQYF.

This clone was counted only a few times. The V gene is TRBV7-9, the J gene TRBJ2-1; TRBD2 matches at 7 bases. The CDR3 is 15 amino acids. V was pared by 5 bases and J by 4 bases, with 8 bases of the junction left unmatched. Looked up from germline, CDR1 is SEHNR and CDR2 is FQNEAQ (reference sequence). CDR3 residues: CASSPRLASYNEQFF. As DNA, the CDR3 is TGTGCCAGCAGCCCCCGACTAGCCTCATACAATGAGCAGTTCTTC.

This sequence joins TRBV5-6 and TRBJ2-7; TRBD2 matches at 13 bases. Germline V CDR1 and CDR2: SGHDT, YYEEEE. The CDR3 is made up of 16 amino acids. J gave up 5 bases and V 5 bases, and 10 bases lay outside the gene matches. The CDR3 bases are TGTGCCAGCAGATCGACTAGCGGGAGGCCCCCCCACGAGCAGTACTTC. Protein: CASRSTSGRPPHEQYF.

This clone came up a few times. The rearrangement joins TRBV9 to TRBJ2-5; 7 nucleotides match TRBD2. This CDR3 contains 14 residues. The germline gives CDR1 SGDLS, CDR2 YYNGEE. Trimming removed 4 bases from V and 2 bases from J; junction bases left unmatched: 5. This CDR3 reads CASSSLAEQETQYF. The CDR3 region has the DNA TGTGCCAGCAGCTCCCTAGCGGAACAAGAGACCCAGTACTTC.